One sample yielded the 21 T cell receptor beta chains listed below, sequenced in a study of T cell responses to AZD1222 COVID-19 vaccine. The data were produced by immunoSEQ multiplex PCR, yet TCRdb's version contains in-frame clones alone and is incomplete. This table has around 180,000 clones, around 87% appearing once. Sequences were derived from peripheral blood, sampled on day 0 of AZD1222 vaccination. The receptors shown here come from an adult in good health.

The chain employs TRBV12-5 and TRBJ2-7; D remains unclear. Germline V CDR1 and CDR2: LGHNT, FRNRAP. The CDR3 sequence is 12 residues long. With 6 bases removed from V and 0 bases from J, the gap between germline ends came to 6 bases. CDR3 amino acids: CASGQNSYEQYV. The CDR3, as DNA: TGTGCTAGTGGCCAAAACTCCTACGAGCAGTACGTC.

The rearrangement joins TRBV3-1 (or the pseudogene TRBV3-2) to TRBJ2-7; no clear D gene. Germline V gene sequence: CDR1 LGHDT, CDR2 YNNKEL (reference sequence). V lost 0 bases, J lost 7 bases, and 7 bases lay in between. The CDR3 length is 12 residues. The CDR3 coding sequence is TGTGCCAGCAGCCAAGATTTTGGGGAGCAGTACTTC. It is translated as CASSQDFGEQYF.

The chain carries TRBV11-2 and TRBJ2-3; D remains unclear. Deletions cut 3 bases from V and 3 bases from J, with 10 bases between. The germline V gene has CDR1 SGHAT and CDR2 FQNNGV. The CDR3 is 14 residues long. The chain's CDR3 is CASSFGRHTDTQYF. The CDR3 DNA reads TGTGCCAGCAGCTTTGGCAGGCATACAGATACGCAGTATTTT.

The V gene is TRBV7-9, the J gene TRBJ2-2; D perhaps matches TRBD1 (6 bases). Deletions cut 5 bases from V and 2 bases from J, with 21 bases between. The CDR3 is made up of 18 amino acids. The germline CDR1 and CDR2 sequences are SEHNR and FQNEAQ (reference sequence). The CDR3 DNA is TGTGCCAGCAGCGAAACTACTGAGTGGACAGATAACACCGGGGAGCTGTTTTTT. It codes for CASSETTEWTDNTGELFF.

This clone is a singleton in its sample. The V and J genes are TRBV19 and TRBJ2-1; D uncertain. Germline assignment: CDR1 LNHDA and CDR2 SQIVND (reference sequence). V lost 3 bases to trimming and J lost 0 bases, with 15 bases between them. This CDR3 is 17 amino acids long. For the CDR3, the DNA is TGTGCCAGTAGTATCGTGATCGGGTATAGCTCCTACAATGAGCAGTTCTTC. Its protein is CASSIVIGYSSYNEQFF.

Details on this clone: Other DNA sequences in the same sample also yield this CDR3. V and J are TRBV10-3 and TRBJ2-1, with D perhaps matching TRBD1 (5 bases). Trimming stripped 2 bases from V and 0 bases from J, with 11 bases between. The germline CDR1 and CDR2 sequences are ENHRY and SYGVKD. This CDR3 spans 16 amino acids. The CDR3 sequence is CAISEGARGSYNEQFF. The DNA for the CDR3 is TGTGCCATCAGTGAGGGAGCAAGGGGCTCCTACAATGAGCAGTTCTTC.

The V call is TRBV7-8, the J call TRBJ2-5, with D unclear. The CDR3 length is 14 residues. Germline values: CDR1 SGHVS, CDR2 FQNEAQ. Trimming removed 1 base at V and 0 bases at J, with 6 bases between. DNA of the CDR3: TGTGCCAGCAGCTTAGGAAAGTACCAAGAGACCCAGTACTTC. It translates to CASSLGKYQETQYF. The entire variable domain, with the rest obtained from reference TRBV7-8 and TRBJ2-5, is as follows: GAGVSQSPRYKVAKRGQDVALRCDPISGHVSLFWYQQALGQGPEFLTYFQNEAQLDKSGLPSDRFFAERPEGSVSTLKIQRTQQEDSAVYLCASSLGKYQETQYFGPGTRLLVL.

This chain connects TRBV9 to TRBJ1-5, with TRBD1 matching over 8 bases. After removal of 4 bases from V and 9 bases from J, the junction contained 9 bases not matched to a gene. CDR1 SGDLS and CDR2 YYNGEE come from the germline V gene. The CDR3 is made up of 14 amino acids. In DNA form, the CDR3 reads TGTGCCAGCAGCCCTTGGGACAGGAACTCGCCCCAGCATTTT. This gives the protein CASSPWDRNSPQHF.

In DNA form, the CDR3 reads TGCGCCAGCAGTAACAGGGTAGATTACGAGCAGTACTTC. Its protein is CASSNRVDYEQYF. This sequence joins TRBV5-1 and TRBJ2-7; tentative D call: TRBD1 (6 bases). V dropped 5 bases and J dropped 4 bases, with 13 bases sitting between them. This CDR3 is built from 13 residues. Germline CDR1 and CDR2: SGHRS and YFSETQ.

This clone was seen only a few times. V is TRBV18 and J is TRBJ2-7; tentatively, D is TRBD1 or TRBD2 (6 bases each). Trimming took 4 bases from V and 2 from J, leaving 12 bases between them. CDR3 size: 14 residues. Germline V CDR1 and CDR2: KGHSH, LQKENI. The CDR3 DNA is TGTGCCAGCTCACTCGGAGGGGGTACCTACGAGCAGTACGTC. It translates to CASSLGGGTYEQYV.

The gene calls are TRBV25-1 and TRBJ2-3; possible D gene TRBD1, 7 bases. The CDR3 is 14 residues long. Germline CDR1 MGHDK, CDR2 SYGVNS. Trimming pared 10 bases from V and 2 bases from J, leaving 16 bases between. CDR3 sequence: CATHPGGPTDTQYF. CDR3 nucleotides: TGTGCCACCCACCCAGGGGGGCCCACAGATACGCAGTATTTT.

The chain combines TRBV19 with TRBJ1-6; 10 bases map to TRBD1. From germline, CDR1 is LNHDA and CDR2 SQIVND (reference sequence). CDR3 length: 16 residues. The junction had 9 bases not matched to a gene; V was cut back by 7 bases and J by 6 bases. The CDR3 is CASKVTDRGLNSPLHF. CDR3 in DNA: TGTGCCAGTAAGGTTACCGACAGGGGGCTTAATTCACCCCTCCACTTT.

The chain couples TRBV6-2 or TRBV6-3 to TRBJ2-7; D may match TRBD1 or TRBD2 (5 bases each). This CDR3 contains 12 residues. V lost 4 bases to trimming and J lost 3 bases, with 7 bases between them. The germline gives CDR1 MNHEY, CDR2 SVGEGT. Here the CDR3 reads CASSWDGYEQYF. CDR3 nucleotide sequence: TGTGCCAGCAGTTGGGACGGCTACGAGCAGTACTTC.

The CDR3 DNA is TGTGCCAGCAGCGCGCGATCCACAGACTTTCGAGGCTACACCTTC. Its translation: CASSARSTDFRGYTF. This chain connects TRBV6-5 to TRBJ1-2, with D hard to call. Germline V gives CDR1 MNHEY, CDR2 SVGAGI. This CDR3 has 15 amino acids. The V end was cut by 6 bases, the J end by 8 bases, with 22 bases between.

This chain uses TRBV29-1 with TRBJ2-5, with D possibly TRBD1 on 5 matching bases. Trimming pared 7 bases from V and 0 bases from J, leaving 12 bases between. The CDR3 consists of 13 residues. Germline CDR1 and CDR2: SQVTM and ANQGSEA. The CDR3 sequence: CSGTPTDQETQYF. As DNA, the CDR3 is TGCAGCGGCACACCGACAGACCAAGAGACCCAGTACTTC.

V gene TRBV5-1 combines with J gene TRBJ2-7; TRBD1 might be the D (5 bases). Germline values: CDR1 SGHRS, CDR2 YFSETQ. The CDR3 contains 14 residues. Trimming took off 2 bases at V and 3 bases at J, with 12 bases between the two ends. CDR3 nucleotides: TGCGCCAGCAGCTTTCAGACAGCAGACTACGAGCAGTACTTC. It yields the protein CASSFQTADYEQYF.

This clone was observed once. This sequence joins TRBV18 and TRBJ1-6, with 7 bases that match TRBD1. This CDR3 is 16 amino acids long. Germline-derived CDR1 and CDR2 are KGHSH and LQKENI. V lost 0 bases and J lost 8; bases outside the gene matches: 7. The CDR3 coding sequence is TGTGCCAGCTCACCACCGAAGGGGGCCCTGGATTCACCCCTCCACTTT. Its translation: CASSPPKGALDSPLHF.

The rearrangement joins TRBV7-3 to TRBJ2-7, with TRBD1 identical over 9 bases. There are 20 residues in the CDR3. Germline CDR1 SGHTA, CDR2 FQGTGA. V lost 5 bases, J lost 2 bases, and 22 bases stayed unmatched. The CDR3, as DNA: TGTGCCAGCAGCCAAGGGGGACAGGGAGGACACAGGTGGTCCACCTACGAGCAGTACGTC. Translating it yields CASSQGGQGGHRWSTYEQYV.

V gene TRBV6-5 combines with J gene TRBJ2-1, with 7 bases identical to TRBD1. The germline V gene encodes CDR1 MNHEY and CDR2 SVGAGI. Trimming at V came to 6 bases and at J to 1 base, leaving 6 bases not matched to a gene. This CDR3 is built from 15 residues. CDR3 DNA: TGTGCCAGCAGACACACAGGGGAGTCCTACAATGAGCAGTTCTTC. This gives the protein CASRHTGESYNEQFF.

CDR3 DNA sequence: TGTGCCAGCAGCTCCCGGGACAGCTTCTATAATTCACCCCTCCACTTT. Amino acids: CASSSRDSFYNSPLHF. The rearrangement joins TRBV5-5 to TRBJ1-6, with 7 nucleotides matching TRBD1. Germline CDR1 and CDR2: SGHKS and YYEKEE (reference sequence). With 3 bases clipped from V and 3 bases from J, the junction kept 6 bases outside the gene matches. The CDR3 is 16 residues long.

This clone appeared a single time. This chain connects TRBV5-4 to TRBJ1-2; perhaps TRBD1 as D (5 bases). The germline CDR1 and CDR2 sequences are SGHNT and YYREEE (reference sequence). The V gene lost 5 bases and the J gene lost 8 bases, with 16 bases spanning the gap. The CDR3 length is 13 residues. The CDR3 sequence is CASSRDGTGGYTF. The CDR3 DNA follows: TGTGCCAGCAGTCGGGACGGGACTGGAGGCTACACCTTC.